Presented here are 10 T cell receptor beta chains from one specimen sequenced in a study of blood T cell repertoires in COVID-19 (TCRdb year 2020). Libraries were built with the immunoSEQ multiplex PCR assay. Entries here come from immuneACCESS through TCRdb and include only in-frame sequences with V and J called. Some clones fail to appear in such tables; in the studies checked, an unresolved V gene covers under half of the shortfall, and the cause of the remainder is unknown. In this sample the table shows a few hundred thousand clones, about 89% of which occur a single time. The top ten clones comprise approximately 1.2% of the sample. The specimen sequenced was PBMCs or T cells enriched from blood (not recorded which). Receptors originate from a human donor in a cohort exposed to, infected with or recovered from COVID-19 (not recorded which). The donor label of this sample is uncertain.

This sequence joins TRBV2 and TRBJ1-5; TRBD1 matches at 9 bases. Germline V gives CDR1 SNHLY, CDR2 FYNNEI. This CDR3 has 16 residues. J gave up 4 bases and V 4 bases, and 8 bases lay outside the gene matches. This CDR3 reads CASSGNRGRGNQPQHF. In DNA, the CDR3 is TGTGCCAGCAGTGGAAACAGGGGGCGTGGGAATCAGCCCCAGCATTTT.

The chain joins TRBV6-5 to TRBJ1-5; D is ambiguous. Germline values: CDR1 MNHEY, CDR2 SVGAGI. The CDR3 is made up of 13 amino acids. V gave up 6 bases and J gave up 2 bases, with 8 bases separating them. The CDR3 nucleotides read TGTGCCAGCAGAACAGACGGCAATCAGCCCCAGCATTTT. Translated: CASRTDGNQPQHF.

Concerning this clone itself: The junction does not match germline at one end; this may be a read error. The CDR3 coding sequence is TGTGCCAGCAGCTTAGGAGGGAATCGGCCCCAGCATTTT. Residues: CASSLGGNRPQHF. The J gene is TRBJ1-5, the V gene TRBV11-2, with unresolved D. Per germline, CDR1 SGHAT and CDR2 FQNNGV. This CDR3 region has 13 residues.

This clone was seen more than once but under ten times. This rearrangement joins TRBV9 to TRBJ1-6; D gene ambiguous. The CDR3 consists of 14 residues. Deletions cut 0 bases from V and 7 bases from J, with 8 bases between. Germline CDR1 is SGDLS and CDR2 is YYNGEE. The CDR3 spells CASSVESQNSPLHF. CDR3 nucleotide sequence: TGTGCCAGCAGCGTAGAGTCCCAGAATTCACCCCTCCACTTT.

The V gene is TRBV12-5, the J gene TRBJ2-5; D is perhaps TRBD1 (6 bases). The germline V and J ends were trimmed by 5 bases and 1 base, with 17 bases remaining between them. The CDR3 contains 16 residues. From germline, CDR1 is LGHNT and CDR2 FRNRAP. The CDR3 sequence is CASGELLGHPQETQYF. CDR3 DNA sequence: TGTGCTAGTGGTGAGCTGTTGGGACACCCCCAAGAGACCCAGTACTTC.

This clone has only one observation. V and J are TRBV19 and TRBJ1-2; D is perhaps TRBD1 (6 bases). Trimming took 7 bases from V and 2 from J, leaving 14 bases between them. CDR3 size: 14 residues. The germline CDR1 and CDR2 sequences are LNHDA and SQIVND (reference sequence). The DNA of the CDR3 is TGTGCCAGTACCAGTTTGGACAGAAACTATGGCTACACCTTC. Protein product: CASTSLDRNYGYTF. Filled out from reference TRBV19 and TRBJ1-2, the complete variable domain reads DGGITQSPKYLFRKEGQNVTLSCEQNLNHDAMYWYRQDPGQGLRLIYYSQIVNDFQKGDIAEGYSVSREKKESFPLTVTSAQKNPTAFYLCASTSLDRNYGYTFGSGTRLTVV.

The count of this clone is one. The chain recombines TRBV19 with TRBJ1-1, with a weak D call TRBD1 (6 bases). The CDR3 loop spans 14 amino acids. The germline gives CDR1 LNHDA, CDR2 SQIVND (reference sequence). V lost 8 bases to trimming and J lost 1 base, with 14 bases between them. The CDR3, as DNA: TGTGCCAGTTGGACAGTCCCCCCGAACACTGAAGCTTTCTTT. Its protein product is CASWTVPPNTEAFF.

The gene calls are TRBV10-2 and TRBJ2-3, with TRBD2 identical over 10 bases. Germline values: CDR1 WSHSY, CDR2 SAAADI. V trimming: 4 bases; J trimming: 2 bases; junction bases outside the gene matches: 3. The CDR3 totals 15 residues. This CDR3 is CASSVTSGPTDTQYF. The DNA for the CDR3 is TGCGCCAGCAGTGTGACTAGCGGGCCCACAGATACGCAGTATTTT.

V is TRBV9 and J is TRBJ1-2, with 7 bases lining up with TRBD1. This CDR3 has 14 residues. V dropped 4 bases and J dropped 8; count of bases not matched to a gene: 11. Germline CDR1 SGDLS, CDR2 YYNGEE. The CDR3 protein is CASSTATGVGGYTF. CDR3 nucleotides: TGTGCCAGCAGCACAGCCACAGGGGTGGGAGGCTACACCTTC.

The chain uses TRBV24-1 and TRBJ2-3; 8 nucleotides agree with TRBD1. CDR1 is KGHDR, CDR2 SFDVKD, per germline. The CDR3 extends over 16 amino acids. Trimming removed 5 bases from V and 5 bases from J; junction bases left unmatched: 11. The chain's CDR3 is CATSGRGPWYGDTQYF. CDR3 in DNA: TGTGCCACCAGTGGCAGGGGGCCATGGTATGGAGATACGCAGTATTTT.